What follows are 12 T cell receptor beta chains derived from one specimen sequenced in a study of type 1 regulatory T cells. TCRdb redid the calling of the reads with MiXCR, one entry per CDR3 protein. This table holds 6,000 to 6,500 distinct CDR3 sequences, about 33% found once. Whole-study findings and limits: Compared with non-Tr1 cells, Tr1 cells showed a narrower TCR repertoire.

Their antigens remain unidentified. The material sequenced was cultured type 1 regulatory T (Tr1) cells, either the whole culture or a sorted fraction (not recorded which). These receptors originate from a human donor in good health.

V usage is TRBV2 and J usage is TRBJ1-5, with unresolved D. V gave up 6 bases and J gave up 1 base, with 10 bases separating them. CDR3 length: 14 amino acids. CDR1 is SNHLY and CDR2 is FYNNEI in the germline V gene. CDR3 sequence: CASSREKSNQPQHF. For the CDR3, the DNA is TGTGCCAGCAGCCGGGAAAAAAGCAATCAGCCCCAGCATTTT.

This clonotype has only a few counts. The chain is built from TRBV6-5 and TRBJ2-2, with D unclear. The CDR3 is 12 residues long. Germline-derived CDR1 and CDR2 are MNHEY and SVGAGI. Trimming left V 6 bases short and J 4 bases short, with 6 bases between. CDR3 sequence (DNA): TGTGCCAGCAGGTTTAGCACCGGGGAGCTGTTTTTT. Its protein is CASRFSTGELFF.

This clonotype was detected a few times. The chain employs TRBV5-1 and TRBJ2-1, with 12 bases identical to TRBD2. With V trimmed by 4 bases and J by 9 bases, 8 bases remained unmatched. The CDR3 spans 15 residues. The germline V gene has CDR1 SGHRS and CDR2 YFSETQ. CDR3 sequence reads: CASSPGLAGTGEQFF. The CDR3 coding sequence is TGCGCCAGCAGCCCAGGACTAGCGGGAACGGGTGAGCAGTTCTTC. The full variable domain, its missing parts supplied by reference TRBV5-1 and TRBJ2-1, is KAGVTQTPRYLIKTRGQQVTLSCSPISGHRSVSWYQQTPGQGLQFLFEYFSETQRNKGNFPGRFSGRQFSNSRSEMNVSTLELGDSALYLCASSPGLAGTGEQFFGPGTRLTVL.

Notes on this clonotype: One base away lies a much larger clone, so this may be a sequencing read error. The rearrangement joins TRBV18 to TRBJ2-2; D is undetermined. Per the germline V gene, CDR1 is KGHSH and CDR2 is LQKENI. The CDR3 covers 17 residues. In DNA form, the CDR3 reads TGTGCCAGCCCACCTACGGTCGCAGGCGCGAGCACCGGGGAGCTGTTTTTT. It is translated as CASPPTVAGASTGELFF.

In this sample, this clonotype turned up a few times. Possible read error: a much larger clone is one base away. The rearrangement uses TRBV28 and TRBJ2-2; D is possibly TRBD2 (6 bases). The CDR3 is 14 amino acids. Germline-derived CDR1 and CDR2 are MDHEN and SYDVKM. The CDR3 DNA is TGTGCCAGCATTGGGTTAGCGTCCCCCGGGGGGCTGTTTTTT. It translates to CASIGLASPGGLFF.

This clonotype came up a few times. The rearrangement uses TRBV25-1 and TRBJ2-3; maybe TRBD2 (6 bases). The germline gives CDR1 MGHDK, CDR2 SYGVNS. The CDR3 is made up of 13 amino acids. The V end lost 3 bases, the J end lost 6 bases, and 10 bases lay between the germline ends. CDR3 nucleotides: TGTGCCAGCAGTGACGGGGGAGTGGATACGCAGTATTTT. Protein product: CASSDGGVDTQYF.

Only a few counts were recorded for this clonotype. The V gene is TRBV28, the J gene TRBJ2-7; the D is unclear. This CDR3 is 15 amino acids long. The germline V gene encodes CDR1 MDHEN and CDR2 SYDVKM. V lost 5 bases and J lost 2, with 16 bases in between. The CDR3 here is CASSPPTVQTYEQYF. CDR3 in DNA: TGTGCCAGCAGTCCCCCTACAGTGCAGACCTACGAGCAGTACTTC.

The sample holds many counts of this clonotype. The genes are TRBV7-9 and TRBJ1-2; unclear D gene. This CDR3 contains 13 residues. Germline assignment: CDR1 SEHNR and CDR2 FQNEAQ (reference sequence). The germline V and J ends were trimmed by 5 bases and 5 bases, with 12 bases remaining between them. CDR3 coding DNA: TGTGCCAGCAGCCCCAATACAGCATATGGCTACACCTTC. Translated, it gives CASSPNTAYGYTF.

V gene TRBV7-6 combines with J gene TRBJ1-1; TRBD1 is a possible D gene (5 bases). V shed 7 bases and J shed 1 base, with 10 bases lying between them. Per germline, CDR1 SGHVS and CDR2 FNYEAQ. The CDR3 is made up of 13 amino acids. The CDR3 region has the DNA TGTGCCAGCACCGGACACCCGAACACTGAAGCTTTCTTT. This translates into CASTGHPNTEAFF.

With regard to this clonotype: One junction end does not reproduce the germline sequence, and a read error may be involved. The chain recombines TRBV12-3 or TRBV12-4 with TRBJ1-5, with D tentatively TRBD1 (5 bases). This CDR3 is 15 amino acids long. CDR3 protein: CASSSLGGSNQPLHF. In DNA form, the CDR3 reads TGTGCCAGCAGCTCCCTGGGGGGTAGCAATCAGCCCCTGCATTTT.

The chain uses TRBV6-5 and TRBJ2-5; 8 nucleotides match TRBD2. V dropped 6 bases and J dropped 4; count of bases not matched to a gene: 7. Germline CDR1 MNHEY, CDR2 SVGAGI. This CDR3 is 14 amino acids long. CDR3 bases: TGTGCCAGCAGACCCGGGGGGGTACCAGAGACCCAGTACTTC. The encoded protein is CASRPGGVPETQYF.

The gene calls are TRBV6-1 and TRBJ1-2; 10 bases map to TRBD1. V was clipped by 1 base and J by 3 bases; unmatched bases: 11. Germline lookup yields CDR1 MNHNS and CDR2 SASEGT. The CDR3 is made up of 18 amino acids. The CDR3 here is CASSEGRQGAVYDYGYTF. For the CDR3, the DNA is TGTGCCAGCAGTGAAGGTAGACAGGGGGCTGTCTATGACTATGGCTACACCTTC.